The 18 T cell receptor beta chains given below trace back to one sample, sequenced in a study of T cells expressing NK-cell markers. From the 5' RACE reads, TCRdb lists one entry per CDR3 protein and no DNA. Here the sample table reports some 410,000 distinct CDR3 sequences. Sequenced input: blood T cells: a sorted CD56 or NKG2C T cell subset, CD4+ or CD8+ T cells, or bulk PBMC T cells (not recorded which). The receptors stem from a woman aged 18 to 75 in good health.

V gene TRBV20-1 combines with J gene TRBJ2-7; TCRdb picks TRBD1, but there is no DNA to check that call. The CDR3 sequence is 13 residues long. Germline CDR1 reads DFQATT; CDR2 reads SNEGSKA (reference sequence). This CDR3 reads CSARGAEPYEQYF.

The chain combines TRBV5-1 with TRBJ2-1; TCRdb's D gene call, TRBD2, goes unchecked for lack of DNA. CDR3 length: 15 residues. Germline V gene sequence: CDR1 SGHRS, CDR2 YFSETQ. The CDR3 reads CASSLEAGVGNEQFF.

The rearrangement uses TRBV30 and TRBJ2-3; TCRdb proposes TRBD2, but this gene call is untestable without DNA. Germline V lookup: CDR1 GTSNPN, CDR2 SVGIG (reference sequence). The CDR3 runs 17 residues. Here the CDR3 reads CAQQRTSGPLGADTQYF.

V and J are TRBV24-1 and TRBJ2-3; the TCRdb call, TRBD2, lacks DNA for checking. This CDR3 region has 15 residues. Per the germline V gene, CDR1 is KGHDR and CDR2 is SFDVKD. The CDR3: CATSDVGEGTDTQYF.

The gene calls are TRBV6-1 and TRBJ1-4. Germline V CDR1 and CDR2: MNHNS, SASEGT. The CDR3 is 15 residues long. CDR3 amino acids: CASISPAGGKEKLFF.

The chain joins TRBV11-2 to TRBJ2-5. Germline loops: CDR1 SGHAT, CDR2 FQNNGV. The CDR3 totals 13 residues. Here the CDR3 reads CASSLSGFETQYF.

The chain uses TRBV18 and TRBJ2-1; the D call from TCRdb, TRBD2, cannot be confirmed without DNA. The CDR3 totals 15 residues. CDR1 and CDR2 from the germline V gene are KGHSH and LQKENI. CDR3 loop: CASSQTSGSYNEQFF.

This chain links TRBV20-1 with TRBJ2-1; TCRdb gives TRBD2 as the D gene, but with no DNA this cannot be confirmed. Germline V gives CDR1 DFQATT, CDR2 SNEGSKA (reference sequence). The CDR3 totals 14 residues. The CDR3 here is CSAVAGGKRGEQFF.

The chain has TRBV6-5 and TRBJ2-7; TCRdb designates TRBD2, a call that cannot be tested without DNA. Germline CDR1 is MNHEY and CDR2 is SVGAGI. This CDR3 is 14 amino acids long. This CDR3 is CASSLLAGVYEQYF.

V is TRBV12-3 or TRBV12-4 and J is TRBJ1-2. This CDR3 has 13 residues. CDR3 loop: CASSTGGRYGYTF.

This chain uses TRBV12-3 or TRBV12-4 with TRBJ2-2; TCRdb's assignment of TRBD1 cannot be checked, as there is no DNA. The CDR3 is 16 amino acids. The CDR3 loop reads CASTITGQGLIGELFF.

The chain couples TRBV5-6 to TRBJ2-3; TCRdb's D call of TRBD2 is untestable without DNA. The length of the CDR3 is 17 residues. CDR1 and CDR2 from the germline V gene are SGHDT and YYEEEE. The CDR3 protein is CASSLSNAGGDTDTQYF.

The chain joins TRBV29-1 to TRBJ2-7; TCRdb calls TRBD2, which cannot be checked without DNA. Germline V lookup: CDR1 SQVTM, CDR2 ANQGSEA. The CDR3 length is 19 residues. CDR3 sequence reads: CSVLTQPTSGRAFSYEQYF.

The chain combines TRBV4-2 with TRBJ2-3; TCRdb's D call of TRBD1 is untestable without DNA. The CDR3 is 16 amino acids. Germline loops: CDR1 LGHNA, CDR2 YNFKEQ. The CDR3 region is CASSQDKRGRSDTQYF.

V gene TRBV5-6 combines with J gene TRBJ1-5. The CDR3 runs 14 residues. Germline V lookup: CDR1 SGHDT, CDR2 YYEEEE. The chain's CDR3 is CASSWRSSNQPQHF.

The V gene is TRBV28, the J gene TRBJ1-5. This CDR3 has 15 residues. Germline V gene lookup returns CDR1 MDHEN and CDR2 SYDVKM. CDR3 amino acids: CASSPPRPSNQPQHF.

V gene TRBV9 combines with J gene TRBJ1-3; TCRdb's D call, TRBD1, is unchecked because there is no DNA. The CDR3 sequence is 17 residues long. Looked up from germline, CDR1 is SGDLS and CDR2 is YYNGEE. The CDR3 region is CASSVDPRRTSGNTIYF.

The chain has TRBV20-1 and TRBJ2-7; lacking DNA, the TRBD2 call made by TCRdb goes unchecked. The CDR3 is 14 residues long. Germline values: CDR1 DFQATT, CDR2 SNEGSKA (reference sequence). The CDR3 is CSARETSGIYEQYF.